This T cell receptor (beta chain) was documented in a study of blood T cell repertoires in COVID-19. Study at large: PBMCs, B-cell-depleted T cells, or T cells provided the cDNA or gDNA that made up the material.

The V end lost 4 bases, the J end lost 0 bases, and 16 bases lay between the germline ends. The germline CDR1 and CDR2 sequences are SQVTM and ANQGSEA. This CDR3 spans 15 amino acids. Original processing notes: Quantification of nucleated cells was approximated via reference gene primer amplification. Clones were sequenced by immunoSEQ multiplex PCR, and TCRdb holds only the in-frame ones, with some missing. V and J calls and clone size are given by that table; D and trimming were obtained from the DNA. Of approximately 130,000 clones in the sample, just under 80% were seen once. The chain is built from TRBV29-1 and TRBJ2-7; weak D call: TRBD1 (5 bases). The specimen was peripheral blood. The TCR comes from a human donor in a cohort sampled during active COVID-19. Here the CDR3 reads CSVVDGAQVSYEQYF. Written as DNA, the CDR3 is TGCAGCGTTGTAGATGGAGCACAGGTCTCCTACGAGCAGTACTTC.